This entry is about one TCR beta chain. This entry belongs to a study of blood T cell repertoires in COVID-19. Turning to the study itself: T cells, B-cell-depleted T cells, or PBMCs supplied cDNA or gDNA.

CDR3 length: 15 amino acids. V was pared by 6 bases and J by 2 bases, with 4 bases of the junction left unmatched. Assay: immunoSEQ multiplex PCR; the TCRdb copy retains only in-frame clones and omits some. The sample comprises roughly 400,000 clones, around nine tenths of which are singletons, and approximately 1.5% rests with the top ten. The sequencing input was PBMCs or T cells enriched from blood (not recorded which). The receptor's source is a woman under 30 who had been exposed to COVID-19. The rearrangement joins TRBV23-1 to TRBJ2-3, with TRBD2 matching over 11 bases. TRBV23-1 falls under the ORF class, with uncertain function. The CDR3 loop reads CASSPTSGTTDTQYF. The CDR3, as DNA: TGCGCCAGCAGCCCGACTAGCGGGACCACAGATACGCAGTATTTT.